Presented here are 19 T cell receptor beta chains from one specimen sequenced in a study of beta chain features in type 1 diabetes. The authors reverse transcribed all of the isolated RNA, so sequencing captured expressed TCRB transcripts. TCRdb's copy holds only in-frame clones and misses some; the assay was immunoSEQ multiplex PCR. In the table there are about 350,000 clones, 15% to 20% of which are singletons. The specimen was naive CD4+ T cells from blood. The receptors were gathered from a woman younger than 30 in good health.

The rearrangement joins TRBV30 to TRBJ2-7, with 7 nucleotides matching TRBD1. Germline assignment: CDR1 GTSNPN and CDR2 SVGIG (reference sequence). The CDR3 runs 14 residues. With 1 base clipped from V and 9 bases from J, the junction kept 12 bases outside the gene matches. The CDR3 sequence: CAWSAGTASLGQYF. The CDR3 region has the DNA TGTGCCTGGAGTGCCGGGACAGCTAGCCTAGGGCAGTACTTC.

There are a few counts of this clone. This chain connects TRBV29-1 to TRBJ1-1; weak D call: TRBD1 (5 bases). The germline V and J ends were trimmed by 4 bases and 6 bases, with 9 bases remaining between them. The CDR3 runs to 11 residues. Germline CDR1 SQVTM, CDR2 ANQGSEA. DNA of the CDR3: TGCAGCGTTGGGCGGGACGCTGAAGCTTTCTTT. This encodes CSVGRDAEAFF.

The V and J genes are TRBV11-2 and TRBJ2-4; TRBD2 agrees at 8 bases. The V gene end was trimmed by 3 bases and the J gene end by 6 bases; junction bases not matched to a gene: 4. CDR3 size: 14 residues. Germline V gene sequence: CDR1 SGHAT, CDR2 FQNNGV. Here the CDR3 reads CASSFPGGLNIQYF. The CDR3 DNA sequence: TGTGCCAGCAGCTTCCCGGGAGGGCTAAACATTCAGTACTTC.

This clone was counted between two and nine times. The J gene is TRBJ2-7, the V gene TRBV12-5; TRBD1 matches at 9 bases. CDR1 LGHNT and CDR2 FRNRAP come from the germline V gene. The CDR3 totals 15 residues. The ends lost 2 bases at V and 3 bases at J; junction bases unmatched: 5. The CDR3 is CASGLSPGQGYEQYF. The CDR3 DNA reads as TGTGCTAGTGGTTTGTCACCGGGACAGGGCTACGAGCAGTACTTC.

This CDR3 reads CASSETRKGDGAFF. The CDR3 nucleotides read TGTGCCAGCAGTGAAACCAGAAAGGGGGACGGGGCTTTCTTT. The V and J genes are TRBV6-1 and TRBJ1-1; tentative D call: TRBD1 (6 bases). V was clipped by 2 bases and J by 11 bases, with 18 bases between them. The CDR3 sequence is 14 residues long. Germline CDR1 and CDR2: MNHNS and SASEGT.

This clone was seen a few times. The chain is built from TRBV5-4 and TRBJ2-5; a weak D match, TRBD1 (6 bases). V gave up 5 bases and J gave up 0 bases, with 8 bases separating them. The CDR3 is 13 amino acids. Germline assignment: CDR1 SGHNT and CDR2 YYREEE (reference sequence). CDR3 amino acids: CASRGQHQETQYF. The CDR3 coding sequence is TGTGCCAGCAGGGGACAACACCAAGAGACCCAGTACTTC.

The rearrangement links TRBV30 to TRBJ1-2, with D possibly TRBD1 on 5 matching bases. This CDR3 comprises 14 residues. The germline V and J ends were trimmed by 2 bases and 5 bases, with 15 bases remaining between them. Looked up from germline, CDR1 is GTSNPN and CDR2 is SVGIG (reference sequence). CDR3 nucleotides: TGTGCCTGGAGTAAGAGACAGACACCATATGGCTACACCTTC. Protein sequence: CAWSKRQTPYGYTF. Full variable domain (outside the CDR3, taken from reference TRBV30 and TRBJ1-2): SQTIHQWPATLVQPVGSPLSLECTVEGTSNPNLYWYRQAAGRGLQLLFYSVGIGQISSEVPQNLSASRPQDRQFILSSKKLLLSDSGFYLCAWSKRQTPYGYTFGSGTRLTVV.

This chain joins TRBV2 and TRBJ1-5; no reliable D call. Trimming left V 0 bases short and J 5 bases short, with 8 bases between. Germline CDR1 is SNHLY and CDR2 is FYNNEI. The CDR3 consists of 14 residues. DNA of the CDR3: TGTGCCAGCAGTGAAGCGCTTCGAGATCAGCCCCAGCATTTT. Translation gives CASSEALRDQPQHF.

The chain employs TRBV6-5 and TRBJ1-2; 9 nucleotides line up with TRBD1. CDR3 length: 14 amino acids. The germline gives CDR1 MNHEY, CDR2 SVGAGI. Losses at the gene ends were 4 bases for V and 8 bases for J; bases not matched to a gene: 8. The CDR3 reads CASSSQQGALGYTF. The CDR3 region has the DNA TGTGCCAGCAGTTCCCAACAGGGGGCTTTAGGCTACACCTTC.

Here the CDR3 reads CASSRGNTEAFF. CDR3 bases: TGTGCCAGCTCACGAGGGAACACTGAAGCTTTCTTT. The chain combines TRBV18 with TRBJ1-1, with no clear D. V gave up 4 bases and J gave up 1 base, with 4 bases separating them. CDR3 length equals 12 residues. CDR1 KGHSH and CDR2 LQKENI come from the germline V gene.

This clone has a handful of counts. This chain connects TRBV11-2 to TRBJ1-2; D ambiguous. This CDR3 is built from 15 residues. The germline V gene has CDR1 SGHAT and CDR2 FQNNGV. Trimming took 5 bases from V and 7 from J, leaving 20 bases between them. The CDR3 nucleotides read TGTGCCAGCAGCCCCCTTTCCGGGAGCGGGTCTGGCTACACCTTC. Its translation: CASSPLSGSGSGYTF.

The chain's CDR3 is CASSNTQGAPGYTF. DNA for the CDR3: TGTGCCAGCAGCAATACGCAGGGGGCGCCTGGCTACACCTTC. The V call is TRBV5-4, the J call TRBJ1-2, with TRBD1 matching over 8 bases. After removal of 4 bases from V and 7 bases from J, the junction contained 9 bases not matched to a gene. CDR3 length: 14 amino acids. Germline loops: CDR1 SGHNT, CDR2 YYREEE (reference sequence).

This chain joins TRBV19 and TRBJ2-7, with a possible D match to TRBD2 (6 bases). V was pared by 3 bases and J by 5 bases, with 14 bases between. The CDR3 covers 14 residues. Germline V gives CDR1 LNHDA, CDR2 SQIVND (reference sequence). CDR3 residues: CASSMGLPRDEQYF. Here the CDR3 DNA reads TGTGCCAGTAGTATGGGACTTCCGAGGGACGAGCAGTACTTC.

This chain links TRBV2 with TRBJ2-7; D may be TRBD1 (5 bases). Germline V gene data show CDR1 as SNHLY and CDR2 as FYNNEI. This CDR3 has 10 residues. The CDR3 sequence is CASSDHRKTV. The DNA for the CDR3 is TGTGCCAGCAGTGACCACAGGAAAACGGTC.

Remarks on this clone: The same CDR3 can be traced to other DNA sequences in this sample. V is TRBV4-1 and J is TRBJ1-4; no firm D call. Germline V gene lookup returns CDR1 MGHRA and CDR2 YSYEKL. This CDR3 contains 13 residues. Between the trimmed V and J ends, which lost 3 bases and 8 bases, there was a span of 10 bases. The CDR3, as DNA: TGCGCCAGCAGCCAGGTACGAGGGGAAAAACTGTTTTTT. Translating gives CASSQVRGEKLFF.

The chain recombines TRBV10-3 with TRBJ2-5, with 7 bases fitting TRBD1. Germline CDR1 is ENHRY and CDR2 is SYGVKD. The J segment lost 3 bases and the V segment lost 8 bases, leaving 12 bases of the junction unmatched. The CDR3 has 15 amino acids. The CDR3 region is CAIGKRTGLKETQYF. In nucleotides, the CDR3 is TGTGCCATCGGGAAAAGGACAGGCCTAAAAGAGACCCAGTACTTC.

V usage is TRBV30 and J usage is TRBJ1-6; tentatively, D is TRBD1 (5 bases). The germline V and J ends were trimmed by 3 bases and 9 bases, with 15 bases remaining between them. Germline-derived CDR1 and CDR2 are GTSNPN and SVGIG (reference sequence). This CDR3 is 14 amino acids long. CDR3 coding DNA: TGTGCCTGGAGGGCAGGGCGATCAAGTTCACCCCTCCACTTT. Translation gives CAWRAGRSSSPLHF.

This chain joins TRBV30 and TRBJ2-3, with 10 bases fitting TRBD2. The CDR3 covers 14 residues. Looked up from germline, CDR1 is GTSNPN and CDR2 is SVGIG (reference sequence). Trimming at V came to 4 bases and at J to 5 bases, leaving 6 bases not matched to a gene. CDR3 sequence: CAWNLAGVKDTQYF. CDR3 bases: TGTGCCTGGAATCTAGCGGGGGTTAAAGATACGCAGTATTTT.

The rearrangement joins TRBV7-3 to TRBJ2-1; 13 bases are a match to TRBD2. The CDR3 is 15 residues long. The germline V gene encodes CDR1 SGHTA and CDR2 FQGTGA. Trimming cost V 5 bases and J 8 bases; bases outside gene matches: 6. In nucleotides, the CDR3 is TGTGCCAGCAGCGCTACTAGCGGGGGGGCCTATGAGCAGTTCTTC. It encodes CASSATSGGAYEQFF.